Below, 16 T cell receptor beta chains from the same sample are listed, as sequenced in a study of graft-versus-host responses after intestinal transplantation. Intraepithelial and lamina propria lymphocytes were freed from processed graft tissue. Only in-frame clones appear in the TCRdb table, and some are missing; sequencing was by immunoSEQ multiplex PCR. Here the sample spans fewer than 20,000 clones, 75% to 85% being singletons. This sample comprised ileum tissue, obtained roughly 110 days after intestinal transplant. The origin of the receptors is a human patient who received an intestinal transplant, so some T cells may come from the graft donor.

This clone was observed once. The rearrangement uses TRBV7-9 and TRBJ2-1; tentatively, D is TRBD2 (6 bases). V was pared by 5 bases and J by 5 bases, with 13 bases between. Per the germline V gene, CDR1 is SEHNR and CDR2 is FQNEAQ (reference sequence). The CDR3 runs to 14 residues. CDR3 DNA sequence: TGTGCCAGCAGCCCTGAGGCGGGAAACAATGAGCAGTTCTTC. It is translated as CASSPEAGNNEQFF.

The chain links TRBV15 to TRBJ1-1; TRBD1 is a possible D gene (5 bases). This CDR3 spans 19 amino acids. V was pared by 1 base and J by 10 bases, with 31 bases between. The germline V gene encodes CDR1 LNHNV and CDR2 YYDKDF (reference sequence). CDR3 nucleotides: TGTGCCACCAGCAGAGGGGCGCTCGGGGGTTACCCGCCGTACGCGGTAGCTTTCTTT. It yields the protein CATSRGALGGYPPYAVAFF.

V and J are TRBV11-2 and TRBJ2-7; no firm D call. CDR3 length: 12 residues. Trimming cost V 3 bases and J 0 bases, with 3 bases left between them. Germline values: CDR1 SGHAT, CDR2 FQNNGV. CDR3 protein: CASSLGSYEQYF. CDR3 nucleotides: TGTGCCAGCAGCTTGGGCTCCTACGAGCAGTACTTC.

This rearrangement joins TRBV7-8 to TRBJ2-2, with D possibly TRBD2 on 6 matching bases. CDR1 and CDR2 (germline): SGHVS, FQNEAQ. V dropped 5 bases and J dropped 2 bases, with 18 bases sitting between them. This CDR3 spans 17 amino acids. The CDR3 DNA sequence: TGTGCCAGCAGCAGTCCCCGATGGGGGGTTAACACCGGGGAGCTGTTTTTT. It codes for CASSSPRWGVNTGELFF.

J is TRBJ2-1 and V is TRBV19, with D perhaps matching TRBD2 (6 bases). V was clipped by 6 bases and J by 9 bases, with 18 bases between them. This CDR3 has 14 residues. CDR1 and CDR2 (germline): LNHDA, SQIVND (reference sequence). CDR3 in amino acids: CASSPGRVGGEQFF. For the CDR3, the DNA is TGTGCCAGTAGCCCCGGCCGGGTGGGGGGTGAGCAGTTCTTC.

In the case of this clone: This same CDR3 is encoded by further DNA sequences in the sample. The chain employs TRBV28 and TRBJ1-1; D ambiguous. Germline V gene data show CDR1 as MDHEN and CDR2 as SYDVKM. Trimming left V 1 base short and J 0 bases short, with 18 bases between. The CDR3 consists of 18 residues. The CDR3 spells CASSLLAGSGLLNTEAFF. In nucleotides, the CDR3 is TGTGCCAGCAGTTTATTAGCGGGGAGCGGTTTGCTGAACACTGAAGCTTTCTTT.

As regards this clone: The germline gene is not matched at one end of the junction; a read error may be the cause. The chain links TRBV5-5 to TRBJ1-2; weak D call: TRBD1 (5 bases). The CDR3 loop spans 12 amino acids. Germline lookup yields CDR1 SGHKS and CDR2 YYEKEE (reference sequence). The CDR3 DNA follows: TGTCCCAGCGGCGGGGGGAACTATGGCTACACCTTC. Protein: CPSGGGNYGYTF.

The rearrangement links TRBV2 to TRBJ2-1; D is unresolved. Germline values: CDR1 SNHLY, CDR2 FYNNEI. V lost 4 bases to trimming and J lost 6 bases, with 16 bases between them. This CDR3 has 15 amino acids. CDR3 protein: CASSGVRPISNEQFF. CDR3 in DNA: TGTGCCAGCAGTGGTGTAAGGCCGATTAGCAATGAGCAGTTCTTC.

The chain employs TRBV5-5 and TRBJ2-5; 10 bases map to TRBD1. With 2 bases clipped from V and 4 bases from J, the junction kept 8 bases outside the gene matches. Germline CDR1 is SGHKS and CDR2 is YYEKEE (reference sequence). The CDR3 covers 16 residues. The CDR3 is CASSFPGTGVGETQYF. The CDR3 DNA is TGTGCCAGCAGCTTTCCCGGGACAGGGGTGGGAGAGACCCAGTACTTC.

V and J are TRBV28 and TRBJ1-1; TRBD1 is a possible D gene (5 bases). The CDR3 has 15 residues. In germline, CDR1 is MDHEN, CDR2 SYDVKM. Trimming removed 6 bases at V and 2 bases at J, with 16 bases between. The DNA for the CDR3 is TGTGCCAGCAGACCCTCGGTCAGGGCTAACACTGAAGCTTTCTTT. Its translation is CASRPSVRANTEAFF. Full variable domain (remainder filled in from reference TRBV28 and TRBJ1-1): DVKVTQSSRYLVKRTGEKVFLECVQDMDHENMFWYRQDPGLGLRLIYFSYDVKMKEKGDIPEGYSVSREKKERFSLILESASTNQTSMYLCASRPSVRANTEAFFGQGTRLTVV.

V usage is TRBV6-5 and J usage is TRBJ1-2; tentatively, D is TRBD1 (5 bases). Trimming removed 5 bases at V and 4 bases at J, with 17 bases between. Per germline, CDR1 MNHEY and CDR2 SVGAGI. CDR3 length: 15 residues. For the CDR3, the DNA is TGTGCCAGCAGTCCCGCAGGGTGGATTACCTATGGCTACACCTTC. Protein sequence: CASSPAGWITYGYTF.

V usage is TRBV14 and J usage is TRBJ1-5; 8 nucleotides match TRBD1. With V trimmed by 3 bases and J by 5 bases, 12 bases remained unmatched. This CDR3 contains 17 residues. The germline CDR1 and CDR2 sequences are SGHDN and FVKESK. CDR3 DNA: TGTGCCAGCAGCCATATGTGCCGGGACAGGTATTATCAGCCCCAGCATTTT. Translated, it gives CASSHMCRDRYYQPQHF.

CDR3: CASRGENQPQHF. The CDR3 DNA is TGTGCCAGTCGAGGGGAAAATCAGCCCCAGCATTTT. The chain joins TRBV19 to TRBJ1-5; TRBD1 might be the D (5 bases). Trimming pared 8 bases from V and 4 bases from J, leaving 9 bases between. Germline CDR1 is LNHDA and CDR2 is SQIVND (reference sequence). This CDR3 has 12 amino acids.

The rearrangement joins TRBV7-7 to TRBJ2-2; D call uncertain. The CDR3 has 13 residues. V lost 7 bases to trimming and J lost 5 bases, with 11 bases between them. Germline V gives CDR1 SSHAT, CDR2 FNYEAQ (reference sequence). In DNA form, the CDR3 reads TGTGCCAGCAACCCCATAGGGACCGGGGAGCTGTTTTTT. Protein: CASNPIGTGELFF.

This clone was seen a few times. The genes are TRBV15 and TRBJ1-6; D remains ambiguous. Germline lookup yields CDR1 LNHNV and CDR2 YYDKDF (reference sequence). V was shortened by 0 bases and J by 6 bases, with 9 bases between the two germline ends. The CDR3 runs 15 residues. CDR3 DNA: TGTGCCACCAGCAGAGATGATAGGATTAATTCACCCCTCCACTTT. The encoded protein is CATSRDDRINSPLHF. The full variable domain, in which reference TRBV15 and TRBJ1-6 provide the parts outside the CDR3, is DAMVIQNPRYQVTQFGKPVTLSCSQTLNHNVMYWYQQKSSQAPKLLFHYYDKDFNNEADTPDNFQSRRPNTSFCFLDIRSPGLGDTAMYLCATSRDDRINSPLHFGNGTRLTVT.

The rearrangement joins TRBV6-1 to TRBJ1-1, with 8 nucleotides matching TRBD1. Germline CDR1 MNHNS, CDR2 SASEGT. The CDR3 has 14 residues. Trimming at V came to 6 bases and at J to 4 bases, leaving 7 bases not matched to a gene. CDR3 residues: CASSRTGTSTEAFF. Here the CDR3 DNA reads TGTGCCAGCAGCCGGACAGGGACTAGCACTGAAGCTTTCTTT.